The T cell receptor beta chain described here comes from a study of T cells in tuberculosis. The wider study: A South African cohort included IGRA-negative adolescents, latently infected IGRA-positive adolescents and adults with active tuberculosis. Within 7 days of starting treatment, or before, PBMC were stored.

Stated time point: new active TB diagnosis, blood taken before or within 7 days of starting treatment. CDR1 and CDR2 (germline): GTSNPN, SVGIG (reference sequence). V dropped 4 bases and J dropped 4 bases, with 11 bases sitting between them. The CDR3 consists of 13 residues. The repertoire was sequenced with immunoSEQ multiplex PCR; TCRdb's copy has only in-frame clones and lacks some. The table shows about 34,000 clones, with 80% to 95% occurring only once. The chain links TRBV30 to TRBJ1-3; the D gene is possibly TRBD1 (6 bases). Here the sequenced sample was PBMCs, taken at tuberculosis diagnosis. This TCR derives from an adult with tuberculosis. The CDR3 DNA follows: TGTGCCTGGACATGGGGGCCCGGAAACACCATATATTTT. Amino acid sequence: CAWTWGPGNTIYF.